This passage covers 5 T cell receptor beta chains from one sample sequenced in a study of T cell repertoires in cytomegalovirus infection. A single record per CDR3 protein comes from TCRdb applying MiXCR to the reads. The sample lists approximately 500,000 distinct CDR3 sequences, 15% to 20% occurring once. The sample taken for sequencing was CD8+ T cells from PBMCs. All receptors derive from a human donor in good health (CMV status not recorded). Some clones in this sample may be carry-over from other donors' samples.

In this sample, this clonotype turned up many times. The V gene is TRBV6-5, the J gene TRBJ2-1; D unresolved. This CDR3 spans 14 amino acids. V was cut by 0 bases and J by 7 bases, with 10 bases left in between. Germline-derived CDR1 and CDR2 are MNHEY and SVGAGI. CDR3 sequence reads: CASSYSASGNEQFF. CDR3 DNA sequence: TGTGCCAGCAGTTACTCGGCGAGTGGGAATGAGCAGTTCTTC.

The gene calls are TRBV5-6 and TRBJ1-2, with D hard to call. In germline, CDR1 is SGHDT, CDR2 YYEEEE. V lost 1 base to trimming and J lost 8 bases, with 9 bases between them. The CDR3 loop spans 12 amino acids. CDR3 in DNA: TGTGCCAGCAGCTTGAGCACGAGCGGCTACACCTTC. It encodes CASSLSTSGYTF.

The table lists this clonotype with many counts. V usage is TRBV19 and J usage is TRBJ2-1, with 8 bases fitting TRBD2. Germline loops: CDR1 LNHDA, CDR2 SQIVND (reference sequence). The CDR3 has 14 amino acids. J was trimmed by 3 bases and V by 8 bases; bases with no gene match: 6. CDR3 nucleotides: TGTGCCAGTCATCGGGGGGGAATCTACAATGAGCAGTTCTTC. Protein: CASHRGGIYNEQFF.

This clonotype was counted ten times or more. The V gene is TRBV27, the J gene TRBJ2-1, with 7 bases identical to TRBD1. After removal of 6 bases from V and 3 bases from J, the junction contained 8 bases not matched to a gene. Germline loops: CDR1 MNHEY, CDR2 SMNVEV (reference sequence). The CDR3 runs 15 residues. The CDR3 is CASRLGTEGYNEQFF. CDR3 DNA: TGTGCCAGCAGGTTAGGGACAGAGGGCTACAATGAGCAGTTCTTC.

This chain links TRBV27 with TRBJ1-4, with 8 nucleotides matching TRBD1. This CDR3 region has 14 residues. Per the germline V gene, CDR1 is MNHEY and CDR2 is SMNVEV (reference sequence). The junction had 4 bases not matched to a gene; V was cut back by 0 bases and J by 10 bases. The CDR3 region is CASSLSGQARKLFF. The DNA for the CDR3 is TGTGCCAGCAGTTTATCGGGACAGGCGCGAAAACTGTTTTTT.